This T cell receptor (beta chain) was identified during a study of T-cell memory formation after mild COVID-19. This clonotype showed up just a few times. TCRdb analysed the 5' RACE reads with MiXCR anew, one entry per CDR3 protein. The sample consists of about 450,000 distinct CDR3 sequences, around a quarter of them appearing once. Germline CDR1 is ENHRY and CDR2 is SYGVKD. The V end lost 10 bases, the J end lost 2 bases, and 12 bases lay between the germline ends. This CDR3 spans 12 amino acids. This sequence originates from an adult woman who had mild COVID-19 (a few samples of this study predate the infection). Cell type and time point are not known. The chain combines TRBV10-3 with TRBJ2-7; either TRBD1 or TRBD2 may fit D (5 bases each). Sequences were obtained from PBMCs or a T cell subset sorted from them (not recorded which). CDR3 nucleotide sequence: TGTGCCACCGGGGACGGCACCTACGAGCAGTACTTC. Translated, it gives CATGDGTYEQYF.